The text below deals with one T cell receptor beta chain. Its antigen is not identified. Since a much larger clone is just one base distant, this may be a read error. The CDR3 is 16 residues long. CDR1 is SGHTA and CDR2 is FQGNSA in the germline V gene. Between the trimmed V and J ends, which lost 5 bases and 3 bases, there was a span of 19 bases. These data are taken from a study of T cells in Graves' hyperthyroidism and ophthalmopathy. Broader study findings: Most thyroid clonotypes expanded above 0.001 were also detected in blood.

Using RNA transcripts as the source, TCR beta CDR3 regions were amplified. Initially, a first-round RT-PCR of the TCR CDR3 employed the HTBI primer set. MiXCR, run by TCRdb on the multiplex PCR reads, gives a single entry per CDR3 protein. Found here are 610,000 or so distinct CDR3 sequences, just over 45% of them singletons; the top ten hold roughly 8.2%. Each patient was aged 18 to 65 and had newly diagnosed hyperthyroidism of under 2 months' duration. The chain carries TRBV7-2 and TRBJ1-1; a possible D gene is TRBD1 (5 bases). The TCR was taken from a woman under 30 with Graves' hyperthyroidism. Sequencing input: peripheral blood or thyroid tissue (not recorded which). The chain's CDR3 is CASSARAPGLDTEAFF. The CDR3 DNA reads TGTGCCAGCAGCGCCCGGGCCCCAGGGCTAGACACTGAAGCTTTCTTT. The full variable domain, with the rest looked up from reference TRBV7-2 and TRBJ1-1, is GAGVSQSPSNKVTEKGKDVELRCDPISGHTALYWYRQSLGQGLEFLIYFQGNSAPDKSGLPSDRFSAERTGGSVSTLTIQRTQQEDSAVYLCASSARAPGLDTEAFFGQGTRLTVV.